A selection of T cell receptor beta chains follows, all from one sample in a study of T cell responses to AZD1222 COVID-19 vaccine. TCRdb keeps only in-frame clones here, not all; method: immunoSEQ multiplex PCR. Among 120,000 or so clones listed, 75% to 90% were seen once. The specimen was peripheral blood, collected on day 0 of AZD1222 vaccination. The receptors shown here come from an adult in good health. CDR3s include the opening cysteine and the closing phenylalanine or tryptophan. A D gene is named only where the DNA matches it firmly.

d_call	v_call	j_call	cdr3_nt	cdr3_aa
TRBD2	TRBV18	TRBJ2-6	TGTGCCAGCTCACAATTACCGGGACTAGGGGATCCCTCTGGGGCCAACGTCCTGACTTTC	CASSQLPGLGDPSGANVLTF
TRBD1	TRBV28	TRBJ1-1	TGTGCCAGCACCACGGACAGGGGGCACACTGAAGCTTTCTTT	CASTTDRGHTEAFF
TRBD2	TRBV29-1	TRBJ2-1	TGCAGCACAGGGACTAGCGGGATTGGCAATGAGCAGTTCTTC	CSTGTSGIGNEQFF
.	TRBV4-3	TRBJ2-5	TGCGCCAGCAGCCAAGATCTGGATTACCAAGAGACCCAGTACTTC	CASSQDLDYQETQYF
.	TRBV5-6	TRBJ2-3	TGTGCCAGCAGCTTGGCGTTGTCGGGGGGCATGACAGATACGCAGTATTTT	CASSLALSGGMTDTQYF
.	TRBV19	TRBJ1-2	TGTGCCAGTAGTATGAGAGGAGAGGCTAACTATGGCTACACCTTC	CASSMRGEANYGYTF
TRBD1	TRBV7-9	TRBJ1-2	TGTGCCAGCAGCCGACTTTTGGGACAGGGGGTCGGCTACACCTTC	CASSRLLGQGVGYTF
.	TRBV30	TRBJ1-2	TGTGCCTGGTCCGGGACCACAGCTGTCGGTTATGGCTACACCTTC	CAWSGTTAVGYGYTF
TRBD2	TRBV19	TRBJ2-3	TGTGCCAGTAGACCAGCTAGCGGTGCGTCTAGCACAGATACGCAGTATTTT	CASRPASGASSTDTQYF
.	TRBV5-1	TRBJ2-7	TGCGCCAGCAGTACGGGGGCCATCGAACCCTACGAGCAGTACTTC	CASSTGAIEPYEQYF
.	TRBV27	TRBJ1-5	TGTGCCAGCAGTTTATCCGCCAGGGTTCAGCCCCAGCATTTT	CASSLSARVQPQHF
TRBD2	TRBV28	TRBJ2-7	TGTGCCAGCAGTCACCTCCAAGGCGGGGGGGGCGCTCGGCAGTACTTC	CASSHLQGGGGARQYF
.	TRBV6-5	TRBJ2-7	TGTGCCAGCAGTATTCGGACAGACTACGAGCAGTACTTC	CASSIRTDYEQYF
.	TRBV27	TRBJ1-6	TGTGCCAGCCTCCGTCAGGCAGGGAATAATTCACCCCTCCACTTT	CASLRQAGNNSPLHF
.	TRBV7-8	TRBJ1-4	TGTGCCAGCAGCTCCCGGGCAGGGCATCAGCCTAATGAAAAACTGTTTTTT	CASSSRAGHQPNEKLFF
.	TRBV27	TRBJ1-3	TGTGCCAGCAGTTTTGCAGGGGTTGGAAACACCATATATTTT	CASSFAGVGNTIYF